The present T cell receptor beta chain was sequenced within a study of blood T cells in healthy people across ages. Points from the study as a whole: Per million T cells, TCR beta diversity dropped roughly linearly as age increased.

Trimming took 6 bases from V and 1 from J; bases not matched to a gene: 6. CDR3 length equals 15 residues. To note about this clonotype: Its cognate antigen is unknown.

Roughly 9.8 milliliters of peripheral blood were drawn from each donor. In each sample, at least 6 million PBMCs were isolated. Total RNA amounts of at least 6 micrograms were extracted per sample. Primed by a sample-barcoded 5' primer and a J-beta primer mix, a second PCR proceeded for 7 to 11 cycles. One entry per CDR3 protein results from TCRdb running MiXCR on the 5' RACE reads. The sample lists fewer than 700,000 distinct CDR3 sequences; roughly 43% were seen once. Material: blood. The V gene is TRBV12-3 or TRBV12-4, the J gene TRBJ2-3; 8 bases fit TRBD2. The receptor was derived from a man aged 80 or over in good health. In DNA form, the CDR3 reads TGTGCCAGCAGGTTAAGCGGGAGTGGCACAGATACGCAGTATTTT. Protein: CASRLSGSGTDTQYF.